This TCR beta chain was recorded in a study of blood T cell repertoires in COVID-19. Background on the study: Sites in the United States, Italy and Spain provided acute and convalescent COVID-19 samples. The cDNA or gDNA used as material had been derived from T cells, B-cell-depleted T cells, or PBMCs.

Methods used by the authors: For nucleated cells, counts were estimated from reference gene primer amplification. Sequencing was performed with immunoSEQ multiplex PCR; in TCRdb, only in-frame clones are kept and a portion is missing. V, J and clone size derive from that table, while D and trimming were established from the DNA sequence. The sample lists 250,000 to 300,000 clones; around 86% were seen once. Germline CDR1 and CDR2: SNHLY and FYNNEI. Losses at the gene ends were 2 bases for V and 0 bases for J; bases not matched to a gene: 3. The CDR3 runs 15 residues. V is TRBV2 and J is TRBJ2-7; 8 positions agree with TRBD1. The TCR sequence derives from a woman aged 55-75 years with active or convalescent COVID-19. The sequencing sample was made of peripheral blood. CDR3 sequence reads: CASSERGQASYEQYF. The CDR3 DNA reads TGTGCCAGCAGTGAAAGGGGACAGGCCTCCTACGAGCAGTACTTC. The complete variable domain, with remaining parts taken from reference TRBV2 and TRBJ2-7, reads EPEVTQTPSHQVTQMGQEVILRCVPISNHLYFYWYRQILGQKVEFLVSFYNNEISEKSEIFDDQFSVERPDGSNFTLKIRSTKLEDSAMYFCASSERGQASYEQYFGPGTRLTVT.